Each of the 20 T cell receptor beta chains below was sequenced from the same sample in a study of OX40 agonist ivuxolimab in advanced cancers. The table came from immunoSEQ multiplex PCR; TCRdb's copy has only in-frame clones and leaves some out. This sample has roughly 75,000 clones; 93% occur once, and the top ten carry roughly 6.5%. The starting material was CD4+ or CD8+ T cells sorted from blood, obtained in a trial of the OX40 agonist ivuxolimab. The receptors stem from an adult with an advanced solid tumor such as melanoma, head and neck, liver or kidney cancer.

V usage is TRBV9 and J usage is TRBJ2-1; D perhaps matches TRBD2 (5 bases). CDR3 length: 16 amino acids. V was clipped by 2 bases and J by 2 bases, with 14 bases between them. Germline V gene lookup returns CDR1 SGDLS and CDR2 YYNGEE. In nucleotides, the CDR3 is TGTGCCAGCAGCGTTTTTTCGACTATAGCCTACAATGAGCAGTTCTTC. It translates to CASSVFSTIAYNEQFF.

V is TRBV11-3 and J is TRBJ2-1; 9 positions match TRBD2. Germline values: CDR1 SGHNT, CDR2 YENEEA. The CDR3 covers 15 residues. J lost 9 bases, V lost 5 bases, and 11 bases had no gene match. The CDR3 region is CASSPFRGREGEQFF. DNA of the CDR3: TGTGCCAGCAGCCCCTTCCGCGGGAGGGAAGGTGAGCAGTTCTTC.

V usage is TRBV27 and J usage is TRBJ2-5, with 8 bases aligning to TRBD2. This CDR3 spans 17 amino acids. Germline lookup yields CDR1 MNHEY and CDR2 SMNVEV (reference sequence). The ends lost 1 base at V and 2 bases at J; junction bases unmatched: 9. The CDR3 coding sequence is TGTGCCAGCAGTTTATTGAGTGGGAGCGGGGGTCAAGAGACCCAGTACTTC. This sequence encodes CASSLLSGSGGQETQYF.

The chain uses TRBV27 and TRBJ2-7, with D possibly being TRBD1 (5 bases). V lost 0 bases to trimming and J lost 1 base, with 13 bases between them. The length of the CDR3 is 16 residues. CDR1 is MNHEY, CDR2 SMNVEV, per germline (reference sequence). The chain's CDR3 is CASSLSVLYRSYEQYF. DNA for the CDR3: TGTGCCAGCAGTTTATCGGTTCTGTACAGGTCCTACGAGCAGTACTTC.

The genes are TRBV6-5 and TRBJ2-2; D gene unclear. Germline-derived CDR1 and CDR2 are MNHEY and SVGAGI. The CDR3 runs to 14 residues. Trimming took 5 bases from V and 0 from J, leaving 7 bases between them. The CDR3: CASSISANTGELFF. CDR3 nucleotides: TGTGCCAGCAGTATCAGCGCGAACACCGGGGAGCTGTTTTTT.

This chain links TRBV19 with TRBJ1-1, with D hard to call. The CDR3 is 12 amino acids. Trimming took off 5 bases at V and 4 bases at J, with 8 bases between the two ends. Germline values: CDR1 LNHDA, CDR2 SQIVND (reference sequence). The CDR3 DNA is TGTGCCAGTAGTCGATCCGGCACTGAAGCTTTCTTT. This sequence encodes CASSRSGTEAFF.

In this sample, this clone turned up once. V gene TRBV11-2 combines with J gene TRBJ1-4; no clear D gene. Germline-derived CDR1 and CDR2 are SGHAT and FQNNGV. The CDR3 length is 17 residues. Trimming left V 2 bases short and J 4 bases short, with 17 bases between. The DNA of the CDR3 is TGTGCCAGCAGCTTAAGACAATACACAGTCTATAATGAAAAACTGTTTTTT. This gives the protein CASSLRQYTVYNEKLFF.

V and J are TRBV7-9 and TRBJ2-7; D remains unclear. CDR3 length: 12 residues. The V end was cut by 3 bases, the J end by 3 bases, with 6 bases between. CDR1 and CDR2 (germline): SEHNR, FQNEAQ (reference sequence). CDR3 sequence: CASSFIVYEQYF. Written as DNA, the CDR3 is TGTGCCAGCAGCTTCATAGTCTACGAGCAGTACTTC.

Of note for this clone: This specimen includes other DNA sequences encoding the same CDR3. The chain links TRBV5-6 to TRBJ1-4; no firm D call. The CDR3 length is 14 residues. Trimming shortened V by 1 base and J by 0 bases, and 4 bases separated the two germline ends. Germline CDR1 is SGHDT and CDR2 is YYEEEE. The CDR3: CASSLIATNEKLFF. The CDR3 DNA reads TGTGCCAGCAGCTTGATCGCAACTAATGAAAAACTGTTTTTT.

The J gene is TRBJ2-7, the V gene TRBV11-2; D gene ambiguous. CDR1 is SGHAT and CDR2 is FQNNGV in the germline V gene. This CDR3 region has 13 residues. The V and J ends lost 3 bases and 3 bases respectively, with 9 bases between them. This CDR3 is CASSFRLFYEQYF. The CDR3 DNA sequence: TGTGCCAGCAGCTTTAGACTGTTCTACGAGCAGTACTTC.

The chain has TRBV5-6 and TRBJ1-3, with D possibly matching TRBD1 (5 bases). Trimming took off 5 bases at V and 0 bases at J, with 9 bases between the two ends. Germline CDR1 SGHDT, CDR2 YYEEEE. The CDR3 has 14 residues. Here the CDR3 reads CASRTTGSGNTIYF. DNA of the CDR3: TGTGCCAGCAGAACTACAGGCTCTGGAAACACCATATATTTT. The full variable domain, its missing parts supplied by reference TRBV5-6 and TRBJ1-3, is DAGVTQSPTHLIKTRGQQVTLRCSPKSGHDTVSWYQQALGQGPQFIFQYYEEEERQRGNFPDRFSGHQFPNYSSELNVNALLLGDSALYLCASRTTGSGNTIYFGEGSWLTVV.

This chain uses TRBV4-1 with TRBJ2-3; D is unclear. Germline V gene sequence: CDR1 MGHRA, CDR2 YSYEKL. The V end lost 7 bases, the J end lost 2 bases, and 10 bases lay between the germline ends. This CDR3 is 13 amino acids long. The CDR3: CASKQTDTDTQYF. CDR3 in DNA: TGCGCCAGCAAACAAACTGACACAGATACGCAGTATTTT.

The rearrangement joins TRBV25-1 to TRBJ1-1; maybe TRBD1 (6 bases). This CDR3 is built from 14 residues. The germline CDR1 and CDR2 sequences are MGHDK and SYGVNS. V was cut by 4 bases and J by 5 bases, with 14 bases left in between. CDR3 bases: TGTGCCAGCAGTGTTCAGGGGTTGTGGACTGAAGCTTTCTTT. It yields the protein CASSVQGLWTEAFF.

The chain has TRBV6-5 and TRBJ1-2, with 9 bases identical to TRBD1. V shed 4 bases, J shed 3 bases, and the junction held 6 bases outside the gene matches. The V gene's germline CDR1 is MNHEY and CDR2 SVGAGI. There are 15 residues in the CDR3. CDR3 in amino acids: CASSSPGQGHYGYTF. The CDR3 DNA reads as TGTGCCAGCAGTTCCCCGGGACAGGGACACTATGGCTACACCTTC.

Notes on this clone: Distinct nucleotide sequences in the sample also encode this CDR3. The rearrangement joins TRBV5-6 to TRBJ2-7; no reliable D call. Per germline, CDR1 SGHDT and CDR2 YYEEEE. V shed 2 bases and J shed 0 bases, with 6 bases lying between them. The CDR3 contains 13 residues. CDR3 DNA: TGTGCCAGCAGCTTCGGCAGCTCCTACGAGCAGTACTTC. It specifies CASSFGSSYEQYF.

In DNA, the CDR3 is TGTGCCAGCAGTGGTTCTAGGGCAGCGACTACAGATACGCAGTATTTT. This codes for CASSGSRAATTDTQYF. The rearrangement joins TRBV27 to TRBJ2-3; no clear D. The CDR3 is 16 amino acids. V lost 5 bases, J lost 3 bases, and 18 bases lay in between. Germline lookup yields CDR1 MNHEY and CDR2 SMNVEV (reference sequence).

With respect to this clone: Other DNA sequences of this sample code for an identical CDR3. The V gene is TRBV2, the J gene TRBJ2-3; D might be TRBD1 or TRBD2, each matching 5 bases. Germline loops: CDR1 SNHLY, CDR2 FYNNEI. V gave up 9 bases and J gave up 4 bases, with 8 bases separating them. The CDR3 totals 11 residues. The DNA for the CDR3 is TGTGCCAGTAGAGGGGCAGATACGCAGTATTTT. Protein: CASRGADTQYF.

CDR3 sequence: CSVVRDTFYEQFF. The CDR3 DNA reads TGCAGCGTTGTAAGGGACACTTTTTATGAGCAGTTCTTC. V and J are TRBV29-1 and TRBJ2-1; D perhaps matches TRBD1 (6 bases). Trimming stripped 4 bases from V and 8 bases from J, with 15 bases between. Germline CDR1 is SQVTM and CDR2 is ANQGSEA. CDR3 length equals 13 residues.

The CDR3 sequence: CASSYVGRSYEQYF. The CDR3 nucleotides read TGTGCCAGCAGTTACGTGGGACGAAGCTACGAGCAGTACTTC. V usage is TRBV6-6 and J usage is TRBJ2-7; D possibly uses TRBD1 or TRBD2 (5 bases each). From germline, CDR1 is MNHNY and CDR2 SVGAGI (reference sequence). This CDR3 is built from 14 residues. Trimming left V 2 bases short and J 3 bases short, with 11 bases between.

V and J are TRBV11-2 and TRBJ2-7, with 11 bases matching TRBD1. Per germline, CDR1 SGHAT and CDR2 FQNNGV. J gave up 6 bases and V 4 bases, and 2 bases lay outside the gene matches. The CDR3 consists of 13 residues. The CDR3 coding sequence is TGTGCCAGCAGCTCCGGGACAGGGGGCGAGCAGTACTTC. Residues: CASSSGTGGEQYF.